A selection of T cell receptor beta chains follows, all from one sample in a study of cytomegalovirus exposure and HLA in healthy donors. Sequencing used immunoSEQ multiplex PCR; TCRdb keeps in-frame clones, though not all of them. This sample yields about 100,000 clones, of which about 82% are seen a single time; around 7% belongs to the top ten. Specimen: PBMCs. These receptors all come from a man aged 30 to 39 in good health and CMV-seronegative. CDR3s leave out the opening cysteine and the closing phenylalanine or tryptophan.

>TRBV7-2|TRBJ1-5
ASNFGQGSNQPQH
>TRBV7-2|TRBJ1-6
ASSLVRLGLLTRSPLH
>TRBV29-1|TRBJ2-1
SVDSTADNEQF
>TRBV29-1|TRBJ2-7
SVVRTLPYEQY
>TRBV28|TRBJ2-5
ASSVTGETQY
>TRBV6-1|TRBJ1-1
ASRYSMNTEAF
>TRBV6-6|TRBJ2-3
ASSYQRGDTQY
>TRBV5-4|TRBJ1-2
AGSLGGPNYGYT
>TRBV9|TRBJ1-4
ASSGTGGPTNEKLF
>TRBV27|TRBJ1-2
ASRMTGGGGYGYT
>TRBV29-1|TRBJ2-1
SVELAAYNEQF
>TRBV7-9|TRBJ2-1
ASSPPLGVADYNEQF
>TRBV28|TRBJ1-2
ASSFSGRAYGYT
>TRBV4-1|TRBJ2-7
ASSQSPGQGYEQY
>TRBV27|TRBJ1-2
ASSFDRSYGYT
>TRBV11-2|TRBJ1-1
ASSAGLPIGTEAF
>TRBV5-6|TRBJ2-2
ASSLIGLRAGELF
>TRBV27|TRBJ1-2
ASSPVGGGYRYGYT
>TRBV29-1|TRBJ2-5
SVDGGGGQETQY
>TRBV27|TRBJ1-5
ASSSLRQGGQPQH
>TRBV5-4|TRBJ1-1
ASSGWGGGSEAF
>TRBV9|TRBJ1-1
ASSASVSPTEAF
>TRBV5-1|TRBJ2-3
ASSSGLAGAADTQY
>TRBV6-5|TRBJ2-7
ASSVGTGTYEQY
>TRBV7-3|TRBJ1-6
ASSSEGQRNSPLH
>TRBV29-1|TRBJ2-5
SVDRVETQY
>TRBV5-1|TRBJ1-5
ASSLAGVGQPQH
>TRBV6-1|TRBJ1-1
ASSEMNEGTEAF